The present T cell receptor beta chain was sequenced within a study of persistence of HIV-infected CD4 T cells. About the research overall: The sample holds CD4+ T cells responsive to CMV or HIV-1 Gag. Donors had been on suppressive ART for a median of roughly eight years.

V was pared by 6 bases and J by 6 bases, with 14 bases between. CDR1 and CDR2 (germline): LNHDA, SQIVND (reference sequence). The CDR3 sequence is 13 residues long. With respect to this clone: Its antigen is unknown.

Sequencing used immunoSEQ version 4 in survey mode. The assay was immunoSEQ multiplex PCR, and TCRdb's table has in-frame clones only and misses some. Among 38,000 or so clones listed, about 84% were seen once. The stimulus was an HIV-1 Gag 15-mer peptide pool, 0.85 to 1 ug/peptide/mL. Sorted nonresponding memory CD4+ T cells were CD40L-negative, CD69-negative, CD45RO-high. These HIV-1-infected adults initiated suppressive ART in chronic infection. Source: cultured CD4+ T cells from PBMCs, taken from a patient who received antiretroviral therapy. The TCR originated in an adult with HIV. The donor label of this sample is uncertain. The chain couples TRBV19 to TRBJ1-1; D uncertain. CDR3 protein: CASRRTGFAEAFF. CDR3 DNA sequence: TGTGCCAGTAGGCGGACCGGATTTGCTGAAGCTTTCTTT.